This T cell receptor beta chain came from a study of blood T cells in healthy people across ages. Findings and caveats of the study: With unsorted PBMCs, a conclusive comparison of naive versus antigen-experienced cells was not possible. Both higher diversity and more naive CD4+ cells marked long-lived donors when set against aged donors.

Germline V gene sequence: CDR1 DFQATT, CDR2 SNEGSKA (reference sequence). The CDR3 is made up of 16 amino acids. With 5 bases clipped from V and 0 bases from J, the junction kept 9 bases outside the gene matches. At least 5.5 micrograms of total RNA were extracted per sample. A second roughly 6 to 11 cycle PCR used barcoded and J-beta primers. Through a template-switch adaptor with 12 random nucleotides, each cDNA molecule received a tag. One entry per CDR3 protein, called by TCRdb with MiXCR from the 5' RACE reads. Among hundreds of thousands of distinct CDR3 sequences listed, around 48% were seen once. In the case of this clonotype: Its specificity is unknown.

This sequence was found in a man between 25 and 39 years old in good health. The specimen was blood. The chain couples TRBV20-1 to TRBJ1-1, with 10 bases matching TRBD1. The DNA for the CDR3 is TGCAGTGCTTCAAGGGACAGGGGCGTTATGAACACTGAAGCTTTCTTT. It encodes CSASRDRGVMNTEAFF.